A selection of T cell receptor beta chains follows, all from one sample in a study of molecular identifiers for immune sequencing clone quantification. TCRdb processed the PCR reads anew with MiXCR; each CDR3 protein has one entry. In the table there are more than 450,000 distinct CDR3 sequences, around 23% of which are singletons. Sequencing input: naive CD8+ T cells from blood, with Jurkat cell RNA spiked in. These receptors were obtained from a human donor in good health. Some libraries in this study had Jurkat cell RNA spiked in. The CDR3 runs from the conserved cysteine through the conserved F or W. The D gene is left open where the match is weak. The size entry is marked missing in some rows and otherwise reads once, few, many or a size class.

J	V	D	size	CDR3	DNA
TRBJ2-1	TRBV24-1	-	few	CATSDLRESSYNEQFF	TGTGCCACCAGTGATTTACGGGAAAGCTCCTACAATGAGCAGTTCTTC
TRBJ2-3	TRBV12-3/TRBV12-4	TRBD2	few	CASSEGTNTDTQYF	TGTGCCAGCAGCGAAGGGACTAACACAGATACGCAGTATTTT
TRBJ2-5	TRBV7-9	TRBD2	-	CASSLATSGRETQYF	TGTGCCAGCAGCTTAGCTACTAGCGGGAGAGAGACCCAGTACTTC
TRBJ2-2	TRBV7-9	-	-	CASSARTVTGELFF	TGTGCCAGCAGCGCCCGGACGGTCACCGGGGAGCTGTTTTTT
TRBJ1-2	TRBV19	-	many	CASSPNSYGYTF	TGTGCCAGTAGTCCGAACAGCTATGGCTACACCTTC
TRBJ2-5	TRBV6-2/TRBV6-3	-	few	CASSASTPGRGETQYF	TGTGCCAGCAGTGCCTCAACCCCGGGACGGGGAGAGACCCAGTACTTC
TRBJ2-2	TRBV5-1	TRBD2	few	CASSFLLAGGTGELFF	TGCGCCAGCAGCTTCCTACTAGCGGGAGGAACCGGGGAGCTGTTTTTT
TRBJ2-7	TRBV20-1	-	-	CSARPGSSYAQYF	TGCAGTGCCAGGCCAGGGAGCTCCTACGCGCAGTACTTC
TRBJ2-7	TRBV7-9	TRBD2	few	CASSLLAVPYEQYF	TGTGCCAGCAGCTTACTAGCGGTCCCCTACGAGCAGTACTTC
TRBJ2-1	TRBV11-3	-	few	CASSRGNPNEQFF	TGTGCCAGCAGCCGGGGAAACCCCAATGAGCAGTTCTTC
TRBJ2-7	TRBV3-1	-	-	CTSSQGGFSYEQYF	TGTACCAGCAGCCAAGGAGGGTTCTCCTACGAGCAGTACTTC
TRBJ1-2	TRBV4-1	-	-	CASSPGGTPGDHGYTF	TGCGCCAGCAGCCCTGGCGGGACACCCGGGGATCATGGCTACACCTTC
TRBJ1-2	TRBV4-1	TRBD1	few	CASSPTPGTELYGYTF	TGCGCCAGCAGCCCCACCCCCGGGACAGAATTGTATGGCTACACCTTC
TRBJ1-5	TRBV4-3	-	many	CASSQLSGGQPQHF	TGCGCCAGCAGCCAACTGTCTGGGGGTCAGCCCCAGCATTTT
TRBJ2-2	TRBV2	-	-	CASSVPGSGALFF	TGTGCCAGCAGTGTTCCGGGCTCCGGGGCGCTGTTTTTT
TRBJ2-7	TRBV7-9	TRBD2	-	CASRTSGGETYEQYF	TGTGCCAGCAGGACTAGCGGGGGTGAGACCTACGAGCAGTACTTC
TRBJ2-7	TRBV4-3	-	many	CASSQGRGNAYEQYF	TGCGCCAGCAGCCAAGGTAGGGGGAACGCCTACGAGCAGTACTTC
TRBJ1-1	TRBV5-1	-	many	CASSPWASGSAGVEAFF	TGCGCCAGCAGCCCTTGGGCCTCAGGGTCCGCGGGGGTAGAAGCTTTCTTT
TRBJ2-6	TRBV7-6	TRBD2	few	CASSFDSPHRRTSGRGSGANVLTF	TGTGCCAGCAGCTTCGACAGCCCCCACCGTCGTACTAGCGGGAGGGGATCTGGGGCCAACGTCCTGACTTTC
TRBJ1-4	TRBV10-2	-	few	CASSVYASEKLFF	TGCGCCAGCAGTGTATATGCCTCTGAAAAACTGTTTTTT
TRBJ2-5	TRBV4-1	TRBD1	few	CASSQVAGGWETQYF	TGCGCCAGCAGCCAAGTTGCAGGGGGCTGGGAGACCCAGTACTTC
TRBJ2-7	TRBV7-2	-	many	CASSLVGGNYEQYF	TGTGCCAGCAGCTTAGTGGGCGGGAACTACGAGCAGTACTTC
TRBJ1-1	TRBV7-2	-	many	CASSLWARDTEAFF	TGTGCCAGCAGCTTATGGGCCAGGGACACTGAAGCTTTCTTT
TRBJ2-3	TRBV4-1	TRBD1	many	CASSQVWTGTSTDTQYF	TGCGCCAGCAGCCAAGTCTGGACAGGGACCAGCACAGATACGCAGTATTTT
TRBJ2-3	TRBV7-8	-	many	CASSLAGRGRTDTQYF	TGTGCCAGCAGCTTAGCGGGACGGGGGCGCACAGATACGCAGTATTTT
TRBJ1-1	TRBV3-1	-	many	CASSQVGENTEAFF	TGTGCCAGCAGCCAAGTGGGCGAGAACACTGAAGCTTTCTTT
TRBJ1-4	TRBV19	TRBD1	-	CASSIGDRGHEKLFF	TGTGCCAGTAGTATCGGGGACAGGGGGCACGAAAAACTGTTTTTT
TRBJ2-1	TRBV30	-	few	CAWSDRSDEQFF	TGTGCCTGGAGCGACAGGTCGGATGAGCAGTTCTTC
TRBJ2-3	TRBV5-4	-	many	CASSPGSDTQYF	TGTGCCAGCAGCCCGGGGAGTGATACGCAGTATTTT
TRBJ1-4	TRBV6-5	TRBD1	many	CASSYDRGTNEKLFF	TGTGCCAGCAGTTACGACAGGGGAACTAATGAAAAACTGTTTTTT
TRBJ2-7	TRBV30	-	many	CSYRDGSYEQYF	TGCTCCTACCGGGACGGGTCCTACGAGCAGTACTTC
TRBJ2-7	TRBV10-1	TRBD2	-	CASSPPAGTSGTYEQYF	TGCGCCAGCAGTCCACCGGCCGGGACTAGCGGAACCTACGAGCAGTACTTC